This T cell receptor (beta chain) was captured by sequencing in a study of beta chain features in type 1 diabetes (dated by TCRdb to 2016 to 2019). Background on the whole study: Mean age, gender distribution, total cell number and subset yield were not different between patients and healthy donors. A total of around 110,000,000 sorted cells were examined across all samples, and RNA yield correlated strongly with the number of cells per subset. The study compared TCRB repertoires of sorted circulating CD4+ T cell subsets between recently diagnosed type 1 diabetes patients and matched healthy donors. Naive and central memory subsets were obtained from all 30 or so donors, but regulatory and stem cell-like memory subsets were isolated from only 8 patients and about 8 healthy donors. What the study reported, not specific to this receptor: At VDJ recombination sites, type 1 diabetes patients had fewer insertions and more deleted nucleotides, which implies abnormalities in thymic rearrangement. Because cDNA rather than genomic DNA was sequenced, highly expressing activated cells could have been over-represented, although no difference in activation and CD3 levels was found between groups. A moderate but significant shortening of TCRB CDR3 length was observed in type 1 diabetes patients in all four CD4+ subsets. Naive, central memory and regulatory TCRB repertoires appeared to be more similar among patients than among healthy donors. HLA sub-analyses involved small numbers of individuals, so any influence of HLA type on TCRB rearrangement remained unresolved. Shorter templates might have been favored by PCR, but patient and control samples were amplified and corrected together, so both groups would have been affected equally by any skew.

Comments on this clone: Its antigen is not yet known. Per-nucleotide qualities are absent, and no much larger clonotype sits a single base away.

From each donor, a single peripheral blood sample of 95 to 150 mL on average was drawn into heparinised tubes. A BD FACSAria II was used to sort naive, central memory, regulatory and stem cell-like memory CD4+ T cells with a panel that included CD45RO, CCR7, CD25, CD127, CD95 and CD27. Every sorted population had a purity above 95%. PBMCs were isolated immediately by Lymphoprep density gradient centrifugation and stained directly without culture. Samples were stained and sorted in pairs, with one healthy donor and one patient per experiment, so that batch effects were minimized. All of the isolated RNA was reverse transcribed with the High Capacity cDNA Reverse Transcription Kit, so expressed TCRB transcripts were sequenced. Naive, central memory and regulatory T cell samples underwent deep immunoSEQ sequencing, averaging around 4 million total reads per sample. Sorted cells were lysed in RLT buffer and RNA was extracted with DNase-treated RNeasy Micro or Mini kits, depending on cell number. Each cell subset was processed on its own to prevent cross-contamination, while patient and healthy donor samples were processed together. The immunoSEQ multiplex PCR was used to amplify TCRB sequences from cDNA, generating 87-bp fragments that spanned the CDR3 region. Sequencing of the amplicons was done on the Illumina HiSeq platform. The source study handled its data this way. Synthetic template baselines were used to correct PCR bias computationally, reads within Hamming distance 2 were collapsed together, and singletons that could not be merged were discarded. Reads were aligned against IMGT to assign V, D and J genes, CDR3 length and insertions or deletions at six rearrangement sites. Within each subset, clonotype counts were normalized to sorted cell number, and only after that were true diversity and Gini coefficients computed with the tcR R package. The overlap coefficient, calculated on TCRB nucleotide sequences, was used to measure repertoire sharing. Out-of-frame TCRB sequences from naive cells were analyzed as a proxy for the pre-selection repertoire. TCRdb obtained this table from immuneACCESS and retained in-frame rearrangements with V and J assigned. These tables miss some clones; where compared with another copy, unresolved V genes account for less than half of the shortfall, and the remainder is unexplained. D and trimming come from the DNA, and the V and J calls and clone size come from that table. In this sample the table shows 630,000 or so clones, more than 13% of which occur a single time. In total, the top ten clones hold approximately 0.042% of the sample.

Looking up the germline V gene (reference sequence) yields CDR1 SEHNR and CDR2 FQNEAQ. V is reduced by 6 bases and J by 0 bases, leaving a spacing of 8 bases between them. Taken from cysteine to phenylalanine, the CDR3 has 13 residues. The DNA shown is the 39-base CDR3, in frame from base 1. Sequencing input: naive CD4+ T cells from blood. The cell subset or site tag for this specimen amounts to: true naive CD4+ T cells. This sequence was found in a man aged 18 to 29 with type 1 diabetes. The chain employs TRBV7-9 and TRBJ1-1; a confident D gene designation cannot be given. Read as DNA, the sequence is TGTGCCAGCAGTGAAAACTTGAACACTGAAGCTTTCTTT. This sequence encodes CASSENLNTEAFF.